A single sample is the source of the 24 T cell receptor beta chains below, sequenced in a study of OX40 agonist ivuxolimab in advanced cancers. Libraries were prepared by immunoSEQ multiplex PCR; TCRdb keeps only in-frame clonotypes and omits some of them. The repertoire holds tens of thousands of clones, about 91% seen once, with around 0.34% in the top ten. This specimen consisted of CD4+ or CD8+ T cells sorted from blood, obtained in a trial of the OX40 agonist ivuxolimab. Receptors were obtained from an adult with an advanced solid tumor such as melanoma, head and neck, liver or kidney cancer.

J is TRBJ2-4 and V is TRBV6-4; 10 bases align to TRBD2. The CDR3 extends over 19 amino acids. Germline loops: CDR1 MRHNA, CDR2 SNTAGT. J was trimmed by 3 bases and V by 7 bases; bases with no gene match: 18. The CDR3 protein is CASTRIPPLAGEDKNIQYF. The CDR3 nucleotides are TGTGCCAGCACCCGAATCCCCCCCCTAGCGGGAGAGGACAAAAACATTCAGTACTTC.

This chain uses TRBV5-8 with TRBJ2-1; D is possibly TRBD2 (5 bases). V was shortened by 0 bases and J by 5 bases, with 9 bases between the two germline ends. Germline V gives CDR1 SGHTS, CDR2 YDEGEE. The CDR3 is 14 amino acids. The CDR3 spells CASSLGRLHNEQFF. Written as DNA, the CDR3 is TGTGCCAGCAGCTTGGGGAGGCTTCACAATGAGCAGTTCTTC.

The rearrangement uses TRBV7-9 and TRBJ2-3, with 11 bases fitting TRBD2. Germline CDR1 is SEHNR and CDR2 is FQNEAQ (reference sequence). This CDR3 region has 18 residues. Unmatched junction bases numbered 11, after V lost 1 base and J lost 5 bases. The CDR3 coding sequence is TGTGCCAGCAGCTTAGTTCTTAGCGGGAGGGCCGGGGGAGATACGCAGTATTTT. Translating it yields CASSLVLSGRAGGDTQYF.

V is TRBV7-6 and J is TRBJ1-4, with TRBD1 as a possible D gene (6 bases). In germline, CDR1 is SGHVS, CDR2 FNYEAQ. Deletions cut 5 bases from V and 8 bases from J, with 21 bases between. This CDR3 contains 16 residues. The CDR3 bases are TGTGCCAGCAGCCCCGGGACAAGGGTTTTGGGGGAAAAACTGTTTTTT. Encoded protein: CASSPGTRVLGEKLFF.

The chain recombines TRBV7-3 with TRBJ1-2; TRBD1 aligns across 9 bases. Trimming removed 5 bases from V and 3 bases from J; junction bases left unmatched: 7. This CDR3 region has 15 residues. CDR1 and CDR2 from the germline V gene are SGHTA and FQGTGA. The CDR3: CASSPTDRGDYGYTF. The CDR3 nucleotides are TGTGCCAGCAGCCCTACGGACAGGGGTGACTATGGCTACACCTTC.

The V gene is TRBV11-2, the J gene TRBJ2-1, with TRBD2 matching 8 bases. J was trimmed by 9 bases and V by 5 bases; bases with no gene match: 6. This CDR3 region has 13 residues. Per germline, CDR1 SGHAT and CDR2 FQNNGV. CDR3 coding DNA: TGTGCCAGCAGCGCGATGAGCGGGAGTGAGCAGTTCTTC. Translation: CASSAMSGSEQFF.

The J gene is TRBJ2-7, the V gene TRBV5-1; D is possibly TRBD1 or TRBD2 (5 bases each). Looked up from germline, CDR1 is SGHRS and CDR2 is YFSETQ. Between the trimmed V and J ends, which lost 0 bases and 9 bases, there was a span of 13 bases. This CDR3 is 13 amino acids long. The CDR3 region is CASSLGGEGTQYF. The CDR3 DNA sequence: TGCGCCAGCAGCTTGGGCGGCGAGGGGACGCAGTACTTC.

This rearrangement joins TRBV7-8 to TRBJ2-5, with 8 nucleotides matching TRBD1. This CDR3 has 13 amino acids. V lost 5 bases, J lost 7 bases, and 6 bases stayed unmatched. Germline CDR1 reads SGHVS; CDR2 reads FQNEAQ. CDR3 in amino acids: CASSPTGVGTQYF. The CDR3, as DNA: TGTGCCAGCAGCCCGACAGGGGTGGGGACCCAGTACTTC.

The rearrangement joins TRBV7-2 to TRBJ1-1; 7 bases agree with TRBD1. The CDR3 runs 15 residues. J was trimmed by 1 base and V by 4 bases; bases with no gene match: 6. Looked up from germline, CDR1 is SGHTA and CDR2 is FQGNSA. The CDR3 loop is CASSSRQGKNTEAFF. CDR3 DNA: TGTGCCAGCAGCTCCCGACAGGGAAAGAACACTGAAGCTTTCTTT.

The rearrangement links TRBV9 to TRBJ2-1; D may be TRBD2 (5 bases). Germline-derived CDR1 and CDR2 are SGDLS and YYNGEE. V lost 3 bases and J lost 6, with 16 bases in between. This CDR3 is 15 amino acids long. CDR3 amino acids: CASSASGSRGNEQFF. CDR3 bases: TGTGCCAGCAGCGCATCGGGATCCCGAGGCAATGAGCAGTTCTTC.

The chain recombines TRBV18 with TRBJ1-3; possibly TRBD1 for D (5 bases). CDR1 and CDR2 from the germline V gene are KGHSH and LQKENI. This CDR3 comprises 12 residues. Trimming removed 4 bases at V and 16 bases at J, with 17 bases between. This CDR3 is CASSRQSWRMYF. CDR3 DNA: TGTGCCAGCTCACGACAGAGCTGGCGTATGTATTTT. Together with reference TRBV18 and TRBJ1-3, the CDR3 gives the full variable domain: NAGVMQNPRHLVRRRGQEARLRCSPMKGHSHVYWYRQLPEEGLKFMVYLQKENIIDESGMPKERFSAEFPKEGPSILRIQQVVRGDSAAYFCASSRQSWRMYFGEGSWLTVV.

This clone has just a few counts. The gene calls are TRBV7-2 and TRBJ1-2, with D tentatively TRBD1 (5 bases). The CDR3 spans 15 residues. The germline gives CDR1 SGHTA, CDR2 FQGNSA. V lost 0 bases and J lost 2, with 10 bases in between. The CDR3 loop is CASSLASGQNYGYTF. The CDR3 nucleotides are TGTGCCAGCAGCTTAGCATCGGGGCAGAACTATGGCTACACCTTC.

This clone has a single count. The V and J genes are TRBV9 and TRBJ2-3; 11 bases line up with TRBD2. CDR1 is SGDLS, CDR2 YYNGEE, per germline. The CDR3 contains 15 residues. Trimming cost V 2 bases and J 6 bases; bases outside gene matches: 5. The CDR3: CASSVSSGGRDTQYF. The CDR3 nucleotides read TGTGCCAGCAGCGTTTCTAGCGGGGGGCGTGATACGCAGTATTTT.

The gene calls are TRBV7-9 and TRBJ1-2, with 7 positions matching TRBD1. The V segment lost 2 bases and the J segment 6 bases; nucleotides outside the gene matches: 12. Per germline, CDR1 SEHNR and CDR2 FQNEAQ (reference sequence). This CDR3 spans 16 amino acids. The CDR3 spells CASSLTSPTGVDGYTF. The CDR3 DNA reads TGTGCCAGCAGCTTAACCTCCCCCACAGGGGTCGATGGCTACACCTTC.

The rearrangement joins TRBV5-1 to TRBJ2-2; D gene ambiguous. This CDR3 has 14 residues. Germline-derived CDR1 and CDR2 are SGHRS and YFSETQ. V was clipped by 2 bases and J by 2 bases, with 7 bases between them. CDR3 sequence: CASSLALNTGELFF. CDR3 DNA sequence: TGCGCCAGCAGCTTAGCCCTAAACACCGGGGAGCTGTTTTTT.

The genes are TRBV6-6 and TRBJ2-7; TRBD2 agrees at 10 bases. CDR1 is MNHNY, CDR2 SVGAGI, per germline (reference sequence). The CDR3 covers 15 residues. Trimming removed 4 bases from V and 3 bases from J; junction bases left unmatched: 6. The CDR3 bases are TGTGCCAGCAGTTCCCGAGCGGGAGGGCACTACGAGCAGTACTTC. Translated, it gives CASSSRAGGHYEQYF.

V is TRBV7-2 and J is TRBJ2-1, with TRBD2 matching over 8 bases. Germline V gene lookup returns CDR1 SGHTA and CDR2 FQGNSA. Unmatched junction bases numbered 10, after V lost 0 bases and J lost 9 bases. The CDR3 is made up of 16 amino acids. The CDR3 DNA reads TGTGCCAGCAGCTTAGCTGTCGGGAGCGGGAGCTTTGAGCAGTTCTTC. Translating gives CASSLAVGSGSFEQFF.

This clone showed up just once. The chain uses TRBV5-1 and TRBJ1-5; D call uncertain. CDR1 SGHRS and CDR2 YFSETQ come from the germline V gene. The CDR3 extends over 12 amino acids. The V and J ends lost 2 bases and 7 bases respectively, with 7 bases between them. The CDR3 DNA reads as TGCGCCAGCAGCTTCGAGGGACAGCCCCAGCATTTT. Protein sequence: CASSFEGQPQHF.

Turning to this clone: One end of the junction varies from germline; a read error may be responsible. This chain links TRBV7-3 with TRBJ2-3; D call uncertain. Germline V lookup: CDR1 SGHTA, CDR2 FQGTGA. This CDR3 has 14 residues. CDR3 nucleotides: TGTGCCAGCAGCCTAACGAACCGCACAGATACGCAGTATTTT. This translates into CASSLTNRTDTQYF.

This chain links TRBV12-5 with TRBJ2-3, with TRBD2 matching over 9 bases. There are 15 residues in the CDR3. The V segment lost 3 bases and the J segment 3 bases; nucleotides outside the gene matches: 4. Per germline, CDR1 LGHNT and CDR2 FRNRAP. The chain's CDR3 is CASGFQRGVTDTQYF. The CDR3 DNA follows: TGTGCTAGTGGTTTCCAGCGGGGGGTGACAGATACGCAGTATTTT.

The genes are TRBV19 and TRBJ1-1; possibly TRBD1 for D (5 bases). Germline V lookup: CDR1 LNHDA, CDR2 SQIVND (reference sequence). The CDR3 runs to 14 residues. The V gene lost 3 bases and the J gene lost 0 bases, with 8 bases spanning the gap. CDR3 amino acids: CASSIGGVNTEAFF. Written as DNA, the CDR3 is TGTGCCAGTAGTATTGGAGGGGTGAACACTGAAGCTTTCTTT.

The chain combines TRBV6-5 with TRBJ1-2; 7 bases match TRBD1. V was pared by 2 bases and J by 8 bases, with 5 bases of the junction left unmatched. CDR1 and CDR2 (germline): MNHEY, SVGAGI. The CDR3 loop spans 13 amino acids. The CDR3 DNA is TGTGCCAGCAGTTACAGGGGGCTAGGAGGCTACACCTTC. Protein sequence: CASSYRGLGGYTF.

The chain couples TRBV29-1 to TRBJ2-2; 7 positions match TRBD2. CDR3 length: 14 residues. In germline, CDR1 is SQVTM, CDR2 ANQGSEA. The ends lost 4 bases at V and 4 bases at J; junction bases unmatched: 6. The chain's CDR3 is CSVGMRGSTGELFF. The DNA of the CDR3 is TGCAGCGTTGGTATGCGGGGGTCCACCGGGGAGCTGTTTTTT.

The chain couples TRBV11-3 to TRBJ2-3; D is unresolved. V was trimmed by 2 bases and J by 0 bases, leaving 6 bases between them. CDR1 and CDR2 (germline): SGHNT, YENEEA. There are 14 residues in the CDR3. CDR3 sequence reads: CASSLSRSTDTQYF. The DNA for the CDR3 is TGTGCCAGCAGCTTATCACGTAGCACAGATACGCAGTATTTT.